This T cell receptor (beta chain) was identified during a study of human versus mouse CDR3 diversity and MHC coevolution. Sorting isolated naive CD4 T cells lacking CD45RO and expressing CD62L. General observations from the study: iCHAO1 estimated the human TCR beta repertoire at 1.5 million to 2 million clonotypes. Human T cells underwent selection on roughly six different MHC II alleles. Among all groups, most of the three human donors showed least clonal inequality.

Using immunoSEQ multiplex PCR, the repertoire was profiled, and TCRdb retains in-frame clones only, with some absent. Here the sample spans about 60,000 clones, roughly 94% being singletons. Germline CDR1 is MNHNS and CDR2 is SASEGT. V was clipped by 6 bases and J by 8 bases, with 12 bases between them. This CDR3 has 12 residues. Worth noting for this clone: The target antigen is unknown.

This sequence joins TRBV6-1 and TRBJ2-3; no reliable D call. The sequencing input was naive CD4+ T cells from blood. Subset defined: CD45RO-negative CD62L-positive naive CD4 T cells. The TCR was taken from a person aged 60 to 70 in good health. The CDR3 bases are TGTGCCAGCAGCCCACTACAACTTACGCAGTATTTT. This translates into CASSPLQLTQYF.